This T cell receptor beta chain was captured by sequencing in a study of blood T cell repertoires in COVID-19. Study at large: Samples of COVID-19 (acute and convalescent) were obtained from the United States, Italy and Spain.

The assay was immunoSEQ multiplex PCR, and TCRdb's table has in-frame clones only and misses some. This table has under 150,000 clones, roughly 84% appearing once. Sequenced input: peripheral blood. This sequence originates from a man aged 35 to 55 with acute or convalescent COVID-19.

DNA of the CDR3: TGCGCCAGCAGCCAAGCTATAGCGGGGGGGCAAGATACGCAGTATTTT. Its translation is CASSQAIAGGQDTQYF. The chain joins TRBV4-1 to TRBJ2-3, with 11 positions matching TRBD2. This CDR3 has 16 residues. V lost 1 base and J lost 5; bases outside the gene matches: 5. Germline V gene sequence: CDR1 MGHRA, CDR2 YSYEKL.